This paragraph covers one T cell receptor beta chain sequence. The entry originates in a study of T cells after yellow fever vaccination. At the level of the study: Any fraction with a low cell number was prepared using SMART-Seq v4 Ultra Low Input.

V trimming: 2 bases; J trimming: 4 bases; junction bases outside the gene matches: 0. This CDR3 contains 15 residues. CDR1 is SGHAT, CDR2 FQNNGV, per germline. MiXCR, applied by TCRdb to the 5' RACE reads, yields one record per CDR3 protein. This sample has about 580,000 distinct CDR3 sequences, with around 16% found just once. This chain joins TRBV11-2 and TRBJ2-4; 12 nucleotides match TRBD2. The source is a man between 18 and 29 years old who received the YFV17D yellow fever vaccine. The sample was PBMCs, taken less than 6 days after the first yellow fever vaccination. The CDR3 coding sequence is TGTGCCAGCAGCTTACTAGCGGGGGGGAAAAACATTCAGTACTTC. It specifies CASSLLAGGKNIQYF.